This T cell receptor beta chain was obtained from a study of T-cell memory formation after mild COVID-19 (dated by TCRdb to the early 2020s). As for the study more broadly: Most TCR sequence clusters were specific to one of the two donors. In two donors, T-cell clones that expanded and contracted after mild COVID-19 were followed by sequencing TCRalpha and TCRbeta repertoires longitudinally. The cohort comprised two young, previously healthy adult volunteers, one female and one male.

Overall results and qualifications from the work: Contracting CD4+ clones turned up mainly in the CM and EM memory subsets, whereas EMRA was where CD8+ clones were enriched. From day 15 to 85, contracting clones showed balanced CD4/CD8 phenotypes, whereas a second wave of clones that expanded from day 15 to 37 leaned towards CD4+. The study included only a couple of mild cases, and larger cohorts that include severe cases with pre-infection samples were judged to be necessary. Some responding clones were detected in pre-infection memory, which suggested that pre-existing cross-reactive memory T cells had joined the SARS-CoV-2 response. Whether the second-wave clones peaking on day 37 were SARS-CoV-2 specific was not confirmed.

Ficoll-Paque density gradient centrifugation was used to isolate PBMCs. The V and J ends are trimmed by 11 bases and 0 bases, leaving 13 bases between them. The CDR3 sequence holds 13 residues, the cysteine and phenylalanine included. Solely the CDR3 DNA is kept, with 39 bases framed from the first base. The germline V gene provides CDR1 SGHVS and CDR2 FNYEAQ. Data came from an Illumina NovaSeq 6000. Using 5'RACE with constant-segment primers, TCRalpha and TCRbeta cDNA libraries were constructed, with sample barcodes and unique molecular identifiers added in the process. Trizol reagent was used to extract RNA from every sample. Amplification of the libraries took two PCR steps, and the second step added a second sample barcode plus Illumina TruSeq adapters. Sequencing of libraries was performed on an Illumina NovaSeq with 2 x 150 bp paired-end reads. Concerning the study's data processing: Demultiplexing of reads and collapsing into UMI-guided consensus sequences were performed with migec v1.2.7. Using mixcr v2.1.11, UMI consensuses were aligned to TRA and TRB V and J templates and then assembled into clonotypes. A clonotype was counted as expanded or contracted only if both edgeR and NoisET called the change significant, with noise models trained on biological replicates. For edgeR calls, the thresholds were a false discovery rate-adjusted p below 0.01 and a log2 fold-change of 1. As an exploratory analysis of dynamics, max-normalized trajectories of the 1000 most abundant clonotypes were examined with PCA combined with hierarchical clustering. Separately sequenced CD4+ and CD8+ repertoires were used to assign a CD4 or CD8 phenotype to each responding clone. TCRdb itself trimmed the public reads at Q25 with fastp, ran MiXCR and retained productive beta chains. Each record represents a unique CDR3 protein, reported with the most common genes and DNA among its rows. Clone size and V and J calls follow TCRdb, not the original study. This sample is represented by fewer than 140,000 distinct CDR3 sequences; about 18% of them were singletons. Of the sample, 25% to 30% is held by the ten largest clones.

This clonotype was seen more than once but under ten times. The target of this receptor is not known. There are no base qualities to consult, and no much larger clone falls within one base. The V and J genes are TRBV7-6 and TRBJ2-5; no D gene is confidently identified. Sequencing was carried out using PBMCs or a T cell subset sorted from them (not recorded which). The clonotype comes from an adult woman who had mild COVID-19 (a few samples of this study predate the infection). The sample titles of this study are shuffled in the database, so cell type and time point are left out; the donor was told from shared clones. The bases are TGTGCCGTTGAGAGTGTGGACCAAGAGACCCAGTACTTC. This yields the protein CAVESVDQETQYF.